This T cell receptor (beta chain) was profiled in a study of T cells in Graves' hyperthyroidism and ophthalmopathy. The germline gives CDR1 SGHRS, CDR2 YFSETQ. The CDR3 contains 16 residues. The junction had 10 bases not matched to a gene; V was cut back by 4 bases and J by 3 bases. The investigators amplified TCR beta CDR3 regions from RNA transcripts. Using the HTBI primer set, a first-round RT-PCR was run on the TCR CDR3. MiXCR, applied by TCRdb to the multiplex PCR reads, yields one record per CDR3 protein. Among about 400,000 distinct CDR3 sequences listed, approximately 15% were seen once. This clonotype occurred many times.

The sample comprised blood. This chain links TRBV5-1 with TRBJ1-1; 9 bases are shared with TRBD1. The TCR originated in a young woman with Graves' hyperthyroidism that later progressed to Graves' ophthalmopathy. CDR3 region: CASSPRDRVGDTEAFF. For the CDR3, the DNA is TGCGCCAGCAGCCCCCGGGACAGGGTAGGGGACACTGAAGCTTTCTTT. Full variable domain (rest looked up from reference TRBV5-1 and TRBJ1-1): KAGVTQTPRYLIKTRGQQVTLSCSPISGHRSVSWYQQTPGQGLQFLFEYFSETQRNKGNFPGRFSGRQFSNSRSEMNVSTLELGDSALYLCASSPRDRVGDTEAFFGQGTRLTVV.